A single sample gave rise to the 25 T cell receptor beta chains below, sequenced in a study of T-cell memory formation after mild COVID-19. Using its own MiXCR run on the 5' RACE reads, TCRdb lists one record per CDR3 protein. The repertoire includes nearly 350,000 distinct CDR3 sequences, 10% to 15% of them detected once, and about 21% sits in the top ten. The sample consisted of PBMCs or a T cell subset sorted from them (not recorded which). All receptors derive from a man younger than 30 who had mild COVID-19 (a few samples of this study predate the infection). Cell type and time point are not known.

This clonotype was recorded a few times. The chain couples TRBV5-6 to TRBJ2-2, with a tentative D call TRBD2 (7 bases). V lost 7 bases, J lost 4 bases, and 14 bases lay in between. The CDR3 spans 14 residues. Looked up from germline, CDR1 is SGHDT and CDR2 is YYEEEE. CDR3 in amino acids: CASGYREGTGELFF. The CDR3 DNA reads TGTGCCAGCGGCTACAGGGAGGGCACCGGGGAGCTGTTTTTT.

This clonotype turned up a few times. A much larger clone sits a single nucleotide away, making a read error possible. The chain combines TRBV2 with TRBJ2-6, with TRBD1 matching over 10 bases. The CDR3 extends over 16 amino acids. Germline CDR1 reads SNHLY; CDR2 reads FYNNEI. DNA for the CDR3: TGTGCCAGCAGTGAGGGACAGGGGCCTGGGGCCAAAGTCCTGACTTTC. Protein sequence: CASSEGQGPGAKVLTF.

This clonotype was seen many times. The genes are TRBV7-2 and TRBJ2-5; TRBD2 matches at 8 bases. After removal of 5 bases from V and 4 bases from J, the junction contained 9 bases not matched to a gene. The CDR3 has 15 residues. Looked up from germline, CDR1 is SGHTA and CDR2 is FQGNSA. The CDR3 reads CASSVIAGTGETQYF. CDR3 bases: TGTGCCAGCAGCGTAATAGCGGGGACGGGAGAGACCCAGTACTTC.

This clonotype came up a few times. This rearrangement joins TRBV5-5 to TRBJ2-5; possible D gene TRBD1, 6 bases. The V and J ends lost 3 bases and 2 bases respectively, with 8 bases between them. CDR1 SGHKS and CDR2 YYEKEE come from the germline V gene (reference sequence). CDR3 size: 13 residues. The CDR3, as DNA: TGTGCCAGCAGCTCGACAGGTCAAGAGACCCAGTACTTC. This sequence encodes CASSSTGQETQYF.

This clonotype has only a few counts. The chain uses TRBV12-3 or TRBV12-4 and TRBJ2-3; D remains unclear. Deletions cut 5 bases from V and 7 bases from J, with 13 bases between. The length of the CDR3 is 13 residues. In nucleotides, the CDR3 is TGTGCCAGCAGTCCCCAGGTCGGATATACGCAGTATTTT. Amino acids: CASSPQVGYTQYF.

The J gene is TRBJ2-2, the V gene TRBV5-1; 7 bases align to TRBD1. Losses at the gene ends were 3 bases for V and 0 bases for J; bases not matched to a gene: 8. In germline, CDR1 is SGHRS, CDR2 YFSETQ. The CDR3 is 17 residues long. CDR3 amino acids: CASSSPGGATNTGELFF. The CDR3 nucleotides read TGCGCCAGCAGCTCTCCAGGGGGTGCCACGAACACCGGGGAGCTGTTTTTT.

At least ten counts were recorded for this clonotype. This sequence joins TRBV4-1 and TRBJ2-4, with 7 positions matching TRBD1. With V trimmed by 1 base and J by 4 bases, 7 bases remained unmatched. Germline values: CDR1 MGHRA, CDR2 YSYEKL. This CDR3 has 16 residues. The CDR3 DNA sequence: TGCGCCAGCAGCCAAGTCGTCCGGGACAGAAAAAACATTCAGTACTTC. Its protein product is CASSQVVRDRKNIQYF.

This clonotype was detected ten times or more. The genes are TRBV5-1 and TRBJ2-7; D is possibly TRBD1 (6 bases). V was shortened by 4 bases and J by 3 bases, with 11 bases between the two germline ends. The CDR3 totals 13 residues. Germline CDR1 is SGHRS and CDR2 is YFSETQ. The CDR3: CASSPQGNYEQYF. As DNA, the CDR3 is TGCGCCAGCAGCCCACAGGGTAACTACGAGCAGTACTTC. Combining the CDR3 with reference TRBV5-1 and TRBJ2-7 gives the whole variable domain KAGVTQTPRYLIKTRGQQVTLSCSPISGHRSVSWYQQTPGQGLQFLFEYFSETQRNKGNFPGRFSGRQFSNSRSEMNVSTLELGDSALYLCASSPQGNYEQYFGPGTRLTVT.

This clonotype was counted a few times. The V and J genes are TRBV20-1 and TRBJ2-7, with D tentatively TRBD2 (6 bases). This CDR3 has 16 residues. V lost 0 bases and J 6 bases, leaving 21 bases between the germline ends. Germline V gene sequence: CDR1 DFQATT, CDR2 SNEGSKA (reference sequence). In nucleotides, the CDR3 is TGCAGTGCTAGAGAGGATGGGGCGGGGCTGAGTTCCGAGCAGTACTTC. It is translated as CSAREDGAGLSSEQYF.

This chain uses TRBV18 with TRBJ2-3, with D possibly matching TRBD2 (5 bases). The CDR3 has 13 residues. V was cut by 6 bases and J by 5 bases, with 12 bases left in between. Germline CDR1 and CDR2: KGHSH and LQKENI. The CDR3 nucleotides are TGTGCCAGCTCCCCCTCCGGGGAAGATACGCAGTATTTT. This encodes CASSPSGEDTQYF.

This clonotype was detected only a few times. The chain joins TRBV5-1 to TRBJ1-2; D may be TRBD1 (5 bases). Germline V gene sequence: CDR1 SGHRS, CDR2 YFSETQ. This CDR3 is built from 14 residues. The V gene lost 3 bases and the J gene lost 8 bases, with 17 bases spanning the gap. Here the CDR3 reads CASSSLTDAKGYTF. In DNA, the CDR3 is TGCGCCAGCAGCTCGCTGACAGACGCAAAGGGCTACACCTTC.

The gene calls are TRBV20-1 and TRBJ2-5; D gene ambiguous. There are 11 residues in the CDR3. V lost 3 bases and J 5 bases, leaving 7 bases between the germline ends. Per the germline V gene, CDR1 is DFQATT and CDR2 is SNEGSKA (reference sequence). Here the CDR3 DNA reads TGCAGTGCTAGTTTGTCCGAGACCCAGTACTTC. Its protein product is CSASLSETQYF.

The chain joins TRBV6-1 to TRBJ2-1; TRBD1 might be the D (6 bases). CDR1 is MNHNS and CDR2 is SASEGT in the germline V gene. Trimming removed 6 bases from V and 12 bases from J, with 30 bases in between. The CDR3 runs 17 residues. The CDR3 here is CASRASQGQALWIRQFF. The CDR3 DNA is TGTGCCAGCAGGGCCTCTCAGGGGCAAGCCCTTTGGATCAGGCAGTTCTTC.

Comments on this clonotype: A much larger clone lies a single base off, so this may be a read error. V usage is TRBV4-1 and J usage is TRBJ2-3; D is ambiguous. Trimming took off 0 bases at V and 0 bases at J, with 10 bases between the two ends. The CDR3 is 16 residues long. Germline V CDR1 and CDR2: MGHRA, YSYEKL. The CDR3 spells CASSQEIVPSTDTQYF. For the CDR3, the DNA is TGCGCCAGCAGCCAAGAGATCGTGCCGAGCACAGATACGCAGTATTTT.

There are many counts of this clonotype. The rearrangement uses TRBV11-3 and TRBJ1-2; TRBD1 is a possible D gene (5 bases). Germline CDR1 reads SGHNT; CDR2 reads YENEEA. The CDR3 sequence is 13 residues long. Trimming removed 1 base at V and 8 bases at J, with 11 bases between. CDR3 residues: CASSLATGTGYTF. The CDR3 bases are TGTGCCAGCAGCTTAGCAACAGGAACGGGCTACACCTTC.

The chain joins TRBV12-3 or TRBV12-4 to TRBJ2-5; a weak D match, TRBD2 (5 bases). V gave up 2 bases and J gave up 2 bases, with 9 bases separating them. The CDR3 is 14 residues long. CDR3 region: CASSLRDRQETQYF. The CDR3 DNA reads TGTGCCAGCAGTTTACGGGATAGACAAGAGACCCAGTACTTC.

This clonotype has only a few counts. The CDR3 coding sequence is TGTGCCAGCAGTTTACAGGGCGGGGTCACCGGGGAGCTGTTTTTT. It translates to CASSLQGGVTGELFF. This chain connects TRBV12-3 or TRBV12-4 to TRBJ2-2; TRBD2 might be the D (6 bases). The V and J ends lost 2 bases and 4 bases respectively, with 11 bases between them. The CDR3 length is 15 residues.

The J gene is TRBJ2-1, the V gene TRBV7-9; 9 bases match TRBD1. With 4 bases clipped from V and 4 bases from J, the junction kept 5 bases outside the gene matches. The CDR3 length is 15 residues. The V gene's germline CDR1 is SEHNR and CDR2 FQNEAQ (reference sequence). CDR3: CASSWTTGGYNEQFF. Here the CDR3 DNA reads TGTGCCAGCAGCTGGACGACAGGGGGGTACAATGAGCAGTTCTTC.

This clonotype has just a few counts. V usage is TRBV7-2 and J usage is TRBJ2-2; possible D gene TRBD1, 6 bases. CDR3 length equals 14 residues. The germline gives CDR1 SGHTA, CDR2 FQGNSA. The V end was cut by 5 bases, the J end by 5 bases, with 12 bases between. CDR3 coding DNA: TGTGCCAGCAGCAGACTCCAGGGGACCGGGGAGCTGTTTTTT. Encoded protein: CASSRLQGTGELFF.

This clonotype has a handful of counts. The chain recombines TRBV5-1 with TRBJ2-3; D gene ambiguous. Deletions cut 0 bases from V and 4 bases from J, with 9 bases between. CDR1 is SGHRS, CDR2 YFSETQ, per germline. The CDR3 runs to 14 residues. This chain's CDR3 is CASSLGSFSDTQYF. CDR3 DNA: TGCGCCAGCAGCTTGGGGAGCTTTTCAGATACGCAGTATTTT. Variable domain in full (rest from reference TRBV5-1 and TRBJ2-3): KAGVTQTPRYLIKTRGQQVTLSCSPISGHRSVSWYQQTPGQGLQFLFEYFSETQRNKGNFPGRFSGRQFSNSRSEMNVSTLELGDSALYLCASSLGSFSDTQYFGPGTRLTVL.

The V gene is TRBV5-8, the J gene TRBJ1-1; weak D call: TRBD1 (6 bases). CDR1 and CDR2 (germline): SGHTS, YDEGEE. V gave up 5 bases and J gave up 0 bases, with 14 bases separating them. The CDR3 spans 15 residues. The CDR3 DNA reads TGTGCCAGCAGGGAGGGACATTTACTGAACACTGAAGCTTTCTTT. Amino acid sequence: CASREGHLLNTEAFF.

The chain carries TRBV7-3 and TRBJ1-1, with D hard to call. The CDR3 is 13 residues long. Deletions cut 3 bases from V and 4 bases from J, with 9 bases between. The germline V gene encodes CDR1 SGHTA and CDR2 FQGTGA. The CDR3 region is CASSLEASTEAFF. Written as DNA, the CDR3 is TGTGCCAGCAGCTTGGAGGCCAGCACTGAAGCTTTCTTT.

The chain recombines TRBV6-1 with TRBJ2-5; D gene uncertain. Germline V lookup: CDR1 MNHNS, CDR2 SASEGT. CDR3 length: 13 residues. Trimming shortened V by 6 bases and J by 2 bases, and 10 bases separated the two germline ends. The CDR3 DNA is TGTGCCAGCAGCAGAAGGTTTCAAGAGACCCAGTACTTC. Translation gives CASSRRFQETQYF.

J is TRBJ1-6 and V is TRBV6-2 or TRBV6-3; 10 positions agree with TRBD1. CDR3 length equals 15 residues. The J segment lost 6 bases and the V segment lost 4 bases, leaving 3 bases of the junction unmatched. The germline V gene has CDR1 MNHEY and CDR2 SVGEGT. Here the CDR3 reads CASSWRQGANSPLHF. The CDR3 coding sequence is TGTGCCAGCAGTTGGCGACAGGGGGCTAATTCACCCCTCCACTTT.

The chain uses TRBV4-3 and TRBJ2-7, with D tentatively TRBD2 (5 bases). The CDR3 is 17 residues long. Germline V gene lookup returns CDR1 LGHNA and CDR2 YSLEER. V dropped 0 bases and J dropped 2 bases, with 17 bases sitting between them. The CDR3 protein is CASSQDLNRDYAYEQYF. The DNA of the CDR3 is TGCGCCAGCAGCCAAGATTTGAATCGAGACTACGCCTACGAGCAGTACTTC.